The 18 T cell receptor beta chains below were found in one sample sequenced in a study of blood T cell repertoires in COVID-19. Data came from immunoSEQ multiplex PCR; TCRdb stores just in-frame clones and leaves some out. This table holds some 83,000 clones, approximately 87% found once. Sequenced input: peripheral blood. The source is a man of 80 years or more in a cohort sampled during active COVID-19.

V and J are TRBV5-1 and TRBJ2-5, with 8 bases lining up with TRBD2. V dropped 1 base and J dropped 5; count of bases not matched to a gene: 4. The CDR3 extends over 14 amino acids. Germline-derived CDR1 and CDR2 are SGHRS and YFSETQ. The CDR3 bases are TGCGCCAGCAGCTTGACGGGGGGGAGTGAGACCCAGTACTTC. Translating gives CASSLTGGSETQYF.

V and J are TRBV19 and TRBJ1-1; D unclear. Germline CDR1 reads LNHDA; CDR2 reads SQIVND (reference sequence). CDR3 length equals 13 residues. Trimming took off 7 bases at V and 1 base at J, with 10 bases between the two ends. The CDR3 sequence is CASTPVANTEAFF. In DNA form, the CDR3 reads TGTGCCAGTACACCGGTTGCGAACACTGAAGCTTTCTTT.

The CDR3 DNA sequence: TGTGCCAGCAGTTCTCTCGAACAGGGCTCCAAAAACATTCAGTACTTC. It yields the protein CASSSLEQGSKNIQYF. This chain joins TRBV6-5 and TRBJ2-4; weak D call: TRBD1 (6 bases). Germline V gives CDR1 MNHEY, CDR2 SVGAGI. The CDR3 totals 16 residues. Trimming cost V 4 bases and J 2 bases, with 15 bases left between them.

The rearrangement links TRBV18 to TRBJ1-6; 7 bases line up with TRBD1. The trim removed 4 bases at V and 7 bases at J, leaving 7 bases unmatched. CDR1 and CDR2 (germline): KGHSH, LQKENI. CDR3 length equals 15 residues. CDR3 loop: CASSQTLQGNSPLHF. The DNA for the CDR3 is TGTGCCAGCTCACAGACCCTACAGGGGAATTCACCCCTCCACTTT.

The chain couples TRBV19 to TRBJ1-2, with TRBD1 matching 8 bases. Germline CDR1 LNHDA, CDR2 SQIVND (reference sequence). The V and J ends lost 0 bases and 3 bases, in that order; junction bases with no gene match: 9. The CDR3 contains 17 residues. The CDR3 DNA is TGTGCCAGTAGTATAGATCTATACAGGGGGGTGTACTATGGCTACACCTTC. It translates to CASSIDLYRGVYYGYTF.

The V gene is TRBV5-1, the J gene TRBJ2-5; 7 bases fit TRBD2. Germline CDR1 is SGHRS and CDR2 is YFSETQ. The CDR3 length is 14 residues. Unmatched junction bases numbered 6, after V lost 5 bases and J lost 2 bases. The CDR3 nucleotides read TGCGCCAGCAGACGGGGGGAGAGACAAGAGACCCAGTACTTC. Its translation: CASRRGERQETQYF.

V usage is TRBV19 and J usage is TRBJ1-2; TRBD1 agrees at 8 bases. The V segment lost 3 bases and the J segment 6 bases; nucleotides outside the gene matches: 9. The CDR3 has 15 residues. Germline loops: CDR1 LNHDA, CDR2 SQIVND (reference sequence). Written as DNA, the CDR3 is TGTGCCAGTAGTATTAGCAGGGGGCGCCCTCATGGCTACACCTTC. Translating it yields CASSISRGRPHGYTF. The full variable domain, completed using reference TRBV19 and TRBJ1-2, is DGGITQSPKYLFRKEGQNVTLSCEQNLNHDAMYWYRQDPGQGLRLIYYSQIVNDFQKGDIAEGYSVSREKKESFPLTVTSAQKNPTAFYLCASSISRGRPHGYTFGSGTRLTVV.

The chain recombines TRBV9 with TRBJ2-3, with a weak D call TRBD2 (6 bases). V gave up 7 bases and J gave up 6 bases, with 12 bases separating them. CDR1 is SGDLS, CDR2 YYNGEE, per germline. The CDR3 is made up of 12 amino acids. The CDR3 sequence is CASAPGLDTQYF. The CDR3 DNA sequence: TGTGCCAGCGCCCCGGGACTCGATACGCAGTATTTT.

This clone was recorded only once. Written as DNA, the CDR3 is TGTGCCATCAGTGACGGGGGGTCCCACGAGCAGTACTTC. As protein: CAISDGGSHEQYF. The J gene is TRBJ2-7, the V gene TRBV10-3; 7 nucleotides agree with TRBD2. The CDR3 runs to 13 residues. V dropped 3 bases and J dropped 5; count of bases not matched to a gene: 4. CDR1 ENHRY and CDR2 SYGVKD come from the germline V gene.

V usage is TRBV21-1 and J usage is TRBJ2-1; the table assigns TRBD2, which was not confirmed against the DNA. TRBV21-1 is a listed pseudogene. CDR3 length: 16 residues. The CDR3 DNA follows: TGTGCCAGCAGCACAAGTTCCCACTTCTCCTACAATGAGCAGTTCTTC. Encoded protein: CASSTSSHFSYNEQFF.

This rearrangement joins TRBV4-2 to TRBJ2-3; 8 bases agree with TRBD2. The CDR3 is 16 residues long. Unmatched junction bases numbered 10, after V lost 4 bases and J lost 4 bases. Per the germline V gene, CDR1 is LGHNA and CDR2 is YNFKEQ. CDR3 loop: CASSPKLGRGADTQYF. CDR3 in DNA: TGTGCCAGCAGCCCAAAACTTGGGCGGGGGGCAGATACGCAGTATTTT.

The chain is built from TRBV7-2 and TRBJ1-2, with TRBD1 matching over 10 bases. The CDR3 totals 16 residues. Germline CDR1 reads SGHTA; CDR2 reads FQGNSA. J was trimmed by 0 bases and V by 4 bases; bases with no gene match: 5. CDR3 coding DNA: TGTGCCAGCAGCTCAGGGGACAGGGGAGCTAACTATGGCTACACCTTC. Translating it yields CASSSGDRGANYGYTF.

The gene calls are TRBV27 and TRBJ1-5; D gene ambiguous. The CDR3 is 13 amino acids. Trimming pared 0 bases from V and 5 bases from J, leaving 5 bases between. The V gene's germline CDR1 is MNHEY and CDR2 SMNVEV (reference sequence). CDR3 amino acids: CASSLSRYQPQHF. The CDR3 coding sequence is TGTGCCAGCAGTTTATCCAGATATCAGCCCCAGCATTTT.

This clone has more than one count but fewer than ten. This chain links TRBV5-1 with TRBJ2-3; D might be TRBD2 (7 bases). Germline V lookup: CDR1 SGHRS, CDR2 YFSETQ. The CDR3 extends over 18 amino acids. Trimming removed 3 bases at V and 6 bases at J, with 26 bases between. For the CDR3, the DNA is TGCGCCAGCAGCTCTTTCGGTCCACGGGGGGCTACAACGGATACGCAGTATTTT. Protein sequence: CASSSFGPRGATTDTQYF. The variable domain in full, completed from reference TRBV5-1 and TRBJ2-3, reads KAGVTQTPRYLIKTRGQQVTLSCSPISGHRSVSWYQQTPGQGLQFLFEYFSETQRNKGNFPGRFSGRQFSNSRSEMNVSTLELGDSALYLCASSSFGPRGATTDTQYFGPGTRLTVL.

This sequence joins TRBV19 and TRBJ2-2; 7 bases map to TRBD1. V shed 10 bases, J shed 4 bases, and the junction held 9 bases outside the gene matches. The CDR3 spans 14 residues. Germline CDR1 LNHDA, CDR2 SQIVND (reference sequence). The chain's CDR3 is CATTGQQGTGELFF. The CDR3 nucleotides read TGTGCCACCACGGGACAGCAGGGCACCGGGGAGCTGTTTTTT. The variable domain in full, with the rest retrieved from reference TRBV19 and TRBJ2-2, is DGGITQSPKYLFRKEGQNVTLSCEQNLNHDAMYWYRQDPGQGLRLIYYSQIVNDFQKGDIAEGYSVSREKKESFPLTVTSAQKNPTAFYLCATTGQQGTGELFFGEGSRLTVL.

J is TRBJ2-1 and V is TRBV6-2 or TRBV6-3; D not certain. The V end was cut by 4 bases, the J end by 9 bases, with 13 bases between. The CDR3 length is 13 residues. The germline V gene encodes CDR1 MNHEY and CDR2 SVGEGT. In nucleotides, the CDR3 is TGTGCCAGCAGTTTCGACTCTTATGGTGAGCAGTTCTTC. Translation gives CASSFDSYGEQFF.

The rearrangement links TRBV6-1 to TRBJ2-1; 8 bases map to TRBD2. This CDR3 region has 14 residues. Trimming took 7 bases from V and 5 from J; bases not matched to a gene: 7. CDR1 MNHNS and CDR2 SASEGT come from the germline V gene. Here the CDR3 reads CASTGTSMHNEQFF. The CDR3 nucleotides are TGTGCCAGCACCGGGACTAGTATGCACAATGAGCAGTTCTTC.

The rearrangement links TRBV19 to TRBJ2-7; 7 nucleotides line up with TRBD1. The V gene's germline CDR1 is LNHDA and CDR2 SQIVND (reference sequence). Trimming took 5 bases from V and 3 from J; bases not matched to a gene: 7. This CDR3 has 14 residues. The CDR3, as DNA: TGTGCCAGTAGTCTCGGGACAGTAATCTACGAGCAGTACGTC. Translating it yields CASSLGTVIYEQYV.